The rows below give T cell receptor beta chains drawn from one sample of a study of control samples from healthy donors and cancer patients. Here immunoSEQ multiplex PCR was the method, and the copy in TCRdb shows in-frame clones only, minus some. This sample has about 220,000 clones, with around 94% found just once. What was sequenced was blood. The receptors were sampled from a man between 45 and 60 years old in good health. Both conserved end residues are part of each CDR3. The D gene is left open where the match is weak. Size is omitted from some rows. Given values are once, few, many or a class for expanded clones.

J gene: TRBJ2-3; clone size: .; V gene: TRBV5-1; D gene: .; CDR3 DNA: TGCGCCAGCAGCGTCAGGTACCTTGGGGAAGATACGCAGTATTTT; CDR3 protein: CASSVRYLGEDTQYF
J gene: TRBJ2-1; clone size: .; V gene: TRBV30; D gene: TRBD2; CDR3 DNA: TGTGCCTGGAGCCCTAGCGGAGAGCAGTTCTTC; CDR3 protein: CAWSPSGEQFF
J gene: TRBJ1-3; clone size: .; V gene: TRBV3-1/TRBV3-2; D gene: TRBD1; CDR3 DNA: TGTGCCAGCAGCCGACAGGGGTCTGGAAACACCATATATTTT; CDR3 protein: CASSRQGSGNTIYF
J gene: TRBJ1-1; clone size: .; V gene: TRBV5-1; D gene: .; CDR3 DNA: TGCGCCAGCAGCTTGGTTGGAGATCGGAATGAAGCTTTCTTT; CDR3 protein: CASSLVGDRNEAFF
J gene: TRBJ2-1; clone size: once; V gene: TRBV12-5; D gene: TRBD2; CDR3 DNA: TGTGCTAGTGGTTTGTTCGGGACTACCAATGAGCAGTTCTTC; CDR3 protein: CASGLFGTTNEQFF
J gene: TRBJ1-5; clone size: .; V gene: TRBV28; D gene: .; CDR3 DNA: TGTGCCAGCACCCCGGGGAACATGGTTCAGCCCCAGCATTTT; CDR3 protein: CASTPGNMVQPQHF
J gene: TRBJ1-5; clone size: .; V gene: TRBV6-4; D gene: TRBD1; CDR3 DNA: TGTGCCAGCAAGTCCGAAGGGGCACAGGGGGCAAATTTGGGCAATCAGCCCCAGCATTTT; CDR3 protein: CASKSEGAQGANLGNQPQHF
J gene: TRBJ2-3; clone size: .; V gene: TRBV11-2; D gene: TRBD2; CDR3 DNA: TGTGCCAGCAGCTTAGTCCCCCTAGCGGGGGGGCTTACGCAGTATTTT; CDR3 protein: CASSLVPLAGGLTQYF
J gene: TRBJ1-1; clone size: .; V gene: TRBV7-9; D gene: .; CDR3 DNA: TGTGCCAGTCGAGGGACGGTGACTGAAGCTTTCTTT; CDR3 protein: CASRGTVTEAFF
J gene: TRBJ2-7; clone size: .; V gene: TRBV28; D gene: .; CDR3 DNA: TGTGCCAGCAGTTTATACCCAGCCGCTCCTTCCTACGAGCAGTACTTC; CDR3 protein: CASSLYPAAPSYEQYF
J gene: TRBJ1-1; clone size: .; V gene: TRBV5-4; D gene: .; CDR3 DNA: TGTGCCAGCAGCTTGCGAGGGGAGCAGACTGAAGCTTTCTTT; CDR3 protein: CASSLRGEQTEAFF
J gene: TRBJ1-2; clone size: .; V gene: TRBV28; D gene: .; CDR3 DNA: TGTGCCAGCAGGGCGAACTATGGCTACACCTTC; CDR3 protein: CASRANYGYTF
J gene: TRBJ1-1; clone size: .; V gene: TRBV29-1; D gene: .; CDR3 DNA: TGCAGCGCCAACAGGGCCACTGAAGCTTTCTTT; CDR3 protein: CSANRATEAFF
J gene: TRBJ1-5; clone size: .; V gene: TRBV29-1; D gene: .; CDR3 DNA: TGCAGCGTCGCAGACGCTGCGGTGCAGCCCCAGCATTTT; CDR3 protein: CSVADAAVQPQHF
J gene: TRBJ2-5; clone size: .; V gene: TRBV11-2; D gene: .; CDR3 DNA: TGTGCCAGCAGCTTAGATCGCGAGGGGTGGGAGACCCAGTACTTC; CDR3 protein: CASSLDREGWETQYF
J gene: TRBJ2-5; clone size: .; V gene: TRBV19; D gene: .; CDR3 DNA: TGTGCCAGTAGTATCCAAGAGACCCAGTACTTC; CDR3 protein: CASSIQETQYF
J gene: TRBJ1-1; clone size: .; V gene: TRBV28; D gene: .; CDR3 DNA: TGTGCCAGCAGTACCAGGGGAACTGAAGCTTTCTTT; CDR3 protein: CASSTRGTEAFF
J gene: TRBJ2-7; clone size: .; V gene: TRBV7-2; D gene: TRBD1; CDR3 DNA: TGTGCCAGCAGTATAGGACAGGGCCCCTACGAGCAGTACTTC; CDR3 protein: CASSIGQGPYEQYF
J gene: TRBJ1-1; clone size: .; V gene: TRBV6-5; D gene: TRBD1; CDR3 DNA: TGTGCCAGCAGTTACACCCGGGACAGGGCTGGAGCTTTCTTT; CDR3 protein: CASSYTRDRAGAFF
J gene: TRBJ2-3; clone size: .; V gene: TRBV11-2; D gene: .; CDR3 DNA: TGTGCCAGCAGCTTATTTGGCACAGATACGCAGTATTTT; CDR3 protein: CASSLFGTDTQYF
J gene: TRBJ2-3; clone size: .; V gene: TRBV7-9; D gene: .; CDR3 DNA: TGTGCCAGCAGCCTAGGGGCTACTAGCACAGATACGCAGTATTTT; CDR3 protein: CASSLGATSTDTQYF
J gene: TRBJ1-2; clone size: .; V gene: TRBV5-4; D gene: .; CDR3 DNA: TGTGCCAGCAGCGCCGACAGCGCGAACTATGGCTACACCTTC; CDR3 protein: CASSADSANYGYTF